A selection of T cell receptor beta chains follows, all from one sample in a study of cytomegalovirus exposure and HLA in healthy donors. Clones were sequenced by immunoSEQ multiplex PCR, and TCRdb holds only the in-frame ones, with some missing. The data hold approximately 160,000 clones, with around four fifths observed a single time. The sequencing sample was made of PBMCs. The receptors originated from a woman younger than 35 in good health and CMV-seronegative. CDR3s include the opening cysteine and the closing phenylalanine or tryptophan. D genes are given only for firm matches. Only some rows state a clone size, as once, few, many or a class for expanded clones.

NA	TRBD1	TRBJ2-1	TRBV10-3	CAISEAGGNEQFF	TGTGCCATCAGTGAAGCAGGGGGAAATGAGCAGTTCTTC
NA	TRBD2	TRBJ2-7	TRBV2	CASSDRAGGPYEQYF	TGTGCCAGCAGTGACAGGGCGGGAGGGCCCTACGAGCAGTACTTC
NA	NA	TRBJ2-1	TRBV28	CASSPAGAGPNEQFF	TGTGCCAGCAGTCCCGCAGGAGCGGGCCCCAATGAGCAGTTCTTC
NA	NA	TRBJ1-2	TRBV6-5	CASSSYPGHSNYGYTF	TGTGCCAGCAGTTCGTACCCGGGACATTCTAACTATGGCTACACCTTC
NA	NA	TRBJ2-3	TRBV7-8	CASSLFAKGLEPQYF	TGTGCCAGCAGCTTATTCGCCAAAGGCCTAGAGCCGCAGTATTTT
NA	TRBD1	TRBJ2-7	TRBV29-1	CSVTTGGVPYEQYF	TGCAGCGTCACGACAGGGGGAGTCCCCTACGAGCAGTACTTC
few	NA	TRBJ2-7	TRBV2	CASSGAQATYEQYF	TGTGCCAGCAGTGGGGCCCAGGCCACCTACGAGCAGTACTTC
NA	TRBD2	TRBJ2-1	TRBV2	CASSETAGLADYNEQFF	TGTGCCAGCAGTGAAACAGCGGGACTAGCGGATTACAATGAGCAGTTCTTC
few	NA	TRBJ2-7	TRBV5-1	CASSLGGDGYEQYF	TGCGCCAGCAGCTTGGGGGGGGACGGCTACGAGCAGTACTTC
NA	NA	TRBJ1-1	TRBV18	CASSRSDTEAFF	TGTGCCAGCTCAAGATCGGACACTGAAGCTTTCTTT
once	TRBD2	TRBJ2-7	TRBV4-1	CASSQVLAGSYEQYF	TGCGCCAGCAGCCAAGTACTAGCGGGTAGCTACGAGCAGTACTTC
NA	NA	TRBJ1-1	TRBV19	CASNNWSLDWNTEAFF	TGTGCCAGTAATAATTGGAGCCTCGACTGGAACACTGAAGCTTTCTTT
NA	TRBD1	TRBJ2-5	TRBV5-1	CASSYILTGGQETQYF	TGCGCCAGCAGCTATATACTGACAGGGGGCCAAGAGACCCAGTACTTC
NA	NA	TRBJ2-7	TRBV7-3	CASSLLQGPYEQYF	TGTGCCAGCAGCTTACTTCAGGGGCCCTACGAGCAGTACTTC
NA	NA	TRBJ2-1	TRBV4-1	CASSQDRSQGNNEQFF	TGCGCCAGCAGCCAAGATCGATCGCAGGGGAACAATGAGCAGTTCTTC
NA	TRBD1	TRBJ2-1	TRBV5-1	CASSGQGAVYNEQFF	TGCGCCAGCAGCGGACAGGGGGCAGTTTACAATGAGCAGTTCTTC
once	NA	TRBJ2-7	TRBV4-1	CASSLRRSYEQYF	TGCGCCAGCAGCCTGAGGCGCTCCTACGAGCAGTACTTC
NA	NA	TRBJ2-4	TRBV15	CATSRYQQGLAKNIQYF	TGTGCCACCAGCAGATACCAGCAGGGACTAGCCAAAAACATTCAGTACTTC
NA	TRBD1	TRBJ2-3	TRBV5-6	CASSLGQGADTQYF	TGTGCCAGCAGCTTGGGGCAGGGGGCAGATACGCAGTATTTT
NA	TRBD1	TRBJ2-1	TRBV5-4	CASSRYHRGAEQFF	TGTGCCAGCAGCCGGTACCACAGGGGAGCTGAGCAGTTCTTC
NA	TRBD1	TRBJ1-6	TRBV6-1	CASSGPGQTIYNSPLHF	TGTGCCAGCAGTGGGCCGGGACAGACTATCTATAATTCACCCCTCCACTTT
NA	TRBD2	TRBJ2-2	TRBV25-1	CASSEFFSGGMNTGELFF	TGTGCCAGCAGTGAGTTCTTCTCGGGAGGGATGAACACCGGGGAGCTGTTTTTT
NA	TRBD1	TRBJ1-4	TRBV5-1	CASSLESGGEKLFF	TGCGCCAGCAGCTTAGAGTCAGGGGGTGAAAAACTGTTTTTT
few	NA	TRBJ2-3	TRBV7-2	CASSSWTISTDTQYF	TGTGCCAGCAGCTCATGGACAATTAGCACAGATACGCAGTATTTT
NA	TRBD1	TRBJ1-5	TRBV7-4	CASSLPQSRAGGQSNQPQHF	TGTGCCAGCAGCTTACCTCAGTCCCGCGCAGGGGGTCAGAGCAATCAGCCCCAGCATTTT
NA	NA	TRBJ1-1	TRBV4-1	CASSQVGWQSRGAFF	TGCGCCAGCAGCCAAGTGGGCTGGCAGTCTCGGGGAGCTTTCTTT
NA	TRBD2	TRBJ2-1	TRBV5-1	CASSPLTSGYNEQFF	TGCGCCAGCAGCCCCCTGACTAGCGGGTACAATGAGCAGTTCTTC
NA	TRBD2	TRBJ2-1	TRBV6-1	CASSKGTSGGGEQFF	TGTGCCAGCAGTAAGGGGACTAGCGGGGGGGGTGAGCAGTTCTTC